The entry below gives a single T cell receptor beta chain sequence along with its context. Its antigen is currently unknown. The sample is drawn from a study of cytomegalovirus exposure and HLA in healthy donors. Study-wide background: Among the 400 or so donors who were genotyped, approximately 76% fell in the genetic ancestry cluster that is associated with self-reported Caucasian donors.

With 5 bases clipped from V and 2 bases from J, the junction kept 3 bases outside the gene matches. This CDR3 is built from 14 residues. Germline V CDR1 and CDR2: SGHVS, FQNEAQ. Findings of the study overall: In a later analysis, CMV-associated beta chains were mostly HLA-associated, it appeared.

The PCR contained 60 Vbeta and 13 Jbeta primers. Profiling relied on immunoSEQ multiplex PCR, and the TCRdb table lists in-frame clones only, not all of them. The data show hundreds of thousands of clones, roughly 90% seen once. The sequencing input was PBMCs. The sequence was collected from a woman younger than 30 in good health and CMV-seronegative. V is TRBV7-8 and J is TRBJ1-3; 7 bases line up with TRBD1. This CDR3 reads CASSADRAGNTIYF. The DNA for the CDR3 is TGTGCCAGCAGCGCAGACAGGGCTGGAAACACCATATATTTT.